Listed here are 10 T cell receptor beta chains from one sample, sequenced in a study of Ad26.COV2.S vaccination and SARS-CoV-2 variants. Treatment of the sample: around 19 received Ad26.COV2.S at low or high dose, single or two shots; about 5 received placebo; per-sample allocation not given. Samples analyzed were those drawn on day 63 after the first vaccine or placebo injection. Generated by immunoSEQ multiplex PCR, the TCRdb table keeps only in-frame clones and is missing some. The sample has roughly 380,000 clones, more than 75% seen once. The sequencing here drew on peripheral blood, taken in a trial of Ad26.COV2.S vaccine versus placebo. The receptors come from a person aged 18-65 years who received the Ad26.COV2.S COVID-19 vaccine or a placebo.

This chain joins TRBV18 and TRBJ2-3; no clear D gene. The CDR3 runs 13 residues. The ends were cut back, 6 bases at V and 5 bases at J, with 12 bases in the middle. Germline CDR1 KGHSH, CDR2 LQKENI. In nucleotides, the CDR3 is TGTGCCAGCTCGGTAAGGATGGGAGATACGCAGTATTTT. Translated, it gives CASSVRMGDTQYF. Together with reference TRBV18 and TRBJ2-3, the CDR3 gives the full variable domain: NAGVMQNPRHLVRRRGQEARLRCSPMKGHSHVYWYRQLPEEGLKFMVYLQKENIIDESGMPKERFSAEFPKEGPSILRIQQVVRGDSAAYFCASSVRMGDTQYFGPGTRLTVL.

This rearrangement joins TRBV19 to TRBJ2-7, with a possible D match to TRBD1 (6 bases). The CDR3 consists of 15 residues. Germline V lookup: CDR1 LNHDA, CDR2 SQIVND (reference sequence). V was shortened by 3 bases and J by 5 bases, with 17 bases between the two germline ends. As DNA, the CDR3 is TGTGCCAGTAGTATTGGGTCAGGGGTATCTGACGAGCAGTACTTC. Encoded protein: CASSIGSGVSDEQYF.

The chain uses TRBV11-3 and TRBJ2-1, with 7 bases fitting TRBD2. Germline V lookup: CDR1 SGHNT, CDR2 YENEEA. V lost 1 base, J lost 0 bases, and 0 bases stayed unmatched. This CDR3 has 15 amino acids. The CDR3, as DNA: TGTGCCAGCAGCTTAGGGACTAGCTCCTACAATGAGCAGTTCTTC. It codes for CASSLGTSSYNEQFF.

This chain joins TRBV15 and TRBJ1-2; D gene unclear. Germline V CDR1 and CDR2: LNHNV, YYDKDF (reference sequence). Deletions cut 0 bases from V and 5 bases from J, with 13 bases between. This CDR3 region has 15 residues. The CDR3 loop reads CATSRERQADYGYTF. The CDR3 region has the DNA TGTGCCACCAGCAGAGAGCGTCAGGCCGATTATGGCTACACCTTC. Full variable domain (missing parts from reference TRBV15 and TRBJ1-2): DAMVIQNPRYQVTQFGKPVTLSCSQTLNHNVMYWYQQKSSQAPKLLFHYYDKDFNNEADTPDNFQSRRPNTSFCFLDIRSPGLGDTAMYLCATSRERQADYGYTFGSGTRLTVV.

The gene calls are TRBV5-4 and TRBJ2-3, with D possibly TRBD1 on 6 matching bases. The CDR3 is 15 residues long. Between the trimmed V and J ends, which lost 4 bases and 4 bases, there was a span of 16 bases. Germline loops: CDR1 SGHNT, CDR2 YYREEE (reference sequence). This CDR3 reads CASSKTGSRADTQYF. In DNA, the CDR3 is TGTGCCAGCAGCAAAACAGGGTCACGGGCAGATACGCAGTATTTT.

The table lists this clone with a count of one. CDR3 loop: CASSSAWPTYGYTF. The CDR3 DNA reads TGTGCCAGCAGCTCCGCCTGGCCCACCTATGGCTACACCTTC. This chain connects TRBV7-9 to TRBJ1-2; D is ambiguous. This CDR3 region has 14 residues. Germline V gives CDR1 SEHNR, CDR2 FQNEAQ (reference sequence). Trimming stripped 4 bases from V and 4 bases from J, with 13 bases between.

The rearrangement links TRBV27 to TRBJ2-7; D uncertain. With 0 bases removed from V and 3 bases from J, the gap between germline ends came to 9 bases. The CDR3 sequence is 14 residues long. The germline gives CDR1 MNHEY, CDR2 SMNVEV (reference sequence). The CDR3 protein is CASSLSLEYYEQYF. The CDR3 nucleotides read TGTGCCAGCAGTTTATCGTTAGAATACTACGAGCAGTACTTC.

The chain is built from TRBV11-3 and TRBJ2-7; D remains ambiguous. V was cut by 5 bases and J by 3 bases, with 11 bases left in between. The CDR3 runs 13 residues. The V gene's germline CDR1 is SGHNT and CDR2 YENEEA. The CDR3 spells CASSPRNSYEQYF. CDR3 coding DNA: TGTGCCAGCAGCCCTCGTAACAGCTACGAGCAGTACTTC.

This clone is a singleton in its sample. The chain couples TRBV12-5 to TRBJ2-2; D gene uncertain. Trimming cost V 6 bases and J 0 bases, with 8 bases left between them. Germline CDR1 reads LGHNT; CDR2 reads FRNRAP. This CDR3 region has 14 residues. The CDR3 nucleotides are TGTGCTAGTGGGGCACGTACGAACACCGGGGAGCTGTTTTTT. As protein: CASGARTNTGELFF.

The chain combines TRBV7-8 with TRBJ2-3; 8 bases line up with TRBD2. This CDR3 contains 19 residues. From germline, CDR1 is SGHVS and CDR2 FQNEAQ. V trimming: 3 bases; J trimming: 0 bases; junction bases outside the gene matches: 14. In DNA form, the CDR3 reads TGTGCCAGCAGCTTCTTCGTATCGAGACTAGCGACTAGCACAGATACGCAGTATTTT. This translates into CASSFFVSRLATSTDTQYF. The full variable domain, with the rest looked up from reference TRBV7-8 and TRBJ2-3, is GAGVSQSPRYKVAKRGQDVALRCDPISGHVSLFWYQQALGQGPEFLTYFQNEAQLDKSGLPSDRFFAERPEGSVSTLKIQRTQQEDSAVYLCASSFFVSRLATSTDTQYFGPGTRLTVL.